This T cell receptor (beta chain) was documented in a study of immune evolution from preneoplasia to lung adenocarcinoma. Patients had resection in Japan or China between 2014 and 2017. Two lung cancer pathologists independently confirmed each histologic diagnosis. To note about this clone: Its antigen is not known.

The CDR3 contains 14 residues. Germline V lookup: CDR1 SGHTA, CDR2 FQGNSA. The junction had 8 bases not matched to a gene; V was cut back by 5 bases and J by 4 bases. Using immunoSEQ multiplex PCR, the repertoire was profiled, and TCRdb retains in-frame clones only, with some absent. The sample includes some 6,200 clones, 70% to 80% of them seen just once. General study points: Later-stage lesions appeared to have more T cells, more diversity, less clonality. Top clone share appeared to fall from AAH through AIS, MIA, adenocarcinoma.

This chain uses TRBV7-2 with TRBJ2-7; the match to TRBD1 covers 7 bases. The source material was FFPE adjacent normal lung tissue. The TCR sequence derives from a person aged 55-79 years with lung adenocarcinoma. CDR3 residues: CASSPGTESYEQYF. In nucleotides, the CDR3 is TGTGCCAGCAGCCCCGGGACAGAGTCATACGAGCAGTACTTC.